Listed here are 15 T cell receptor beta chains from one sample, sequenced in a study of blood T cell repertoires in COVID-19. Measured with immunoSEQ multiplex PCR; TCRdb has only the in-frame clones, and not every one. The table lists around 260,000 clones, less than 90% of them singletons. The material sequenced was peripheral blood. These receptors all stem from a human donor in a cohort sampled during active COVID-19.

The table lists this clone with a count of one. CDR3 amino acids: CATSDSSEQFF. CDR3 in DNA: TGTGCCACCAGTGACTCTAGTGAGCAGTTCTTC. This chain connects TRBV24-1 to TRBJ2-1; the D is unclear. The CDR3 spans 11 residues. With 4 bases removed from V and 9 bases from J, the gap between germline ends came to 6 bases. Germline loops: CDR1 KGHDR, CDR2 SFDVKD.

V usage is TRBV28 and J usage is TRBJ1-2, with D possibly being TRBD1 (5 bases). The CDR3 spans 14 residues. V was cut by 5 bases and J by 4 bases, with 14 bases left in between. CDR1 and CDR2 (germline): MDHEN, SYDVKM. The CDR3 nucleotides are TGTGCCAGCAGTACGGCAGTTGGGGCCTATGGCTACACCTTC. Translated, it gives CASSTAVGAYGYTF.

The rearrangement links TRBV28 to TRBJ2-1, with 10 positions matching TRBD2. CDR1 is MDHEN, CDR2 SYDVKM, per germline. The CDR3 totals 15 residues. After removal of 8 bases from V and 1 base from J, the junction contained 5 bases not matched to a gene. The CDR3 nucleotides read TGTGCCAGCGGCCTAGCGGGAGCATCCTACAATGAGCAGTTCTTC. Residues: CASGLAGASYNEQFF.

This rearrangement joins TRBV28 to TRBJ2-1, with 9 bases matching TRBD2. The CDR3 consists of 21 residues. Germline CDR1 MDHEN, CDR2 SYDVKM. V dropped 3 bases and J dropped 0; count of bases not matched to a gene: 18. The CDR3: CASSLEGWREGVRSSYNEQFF. CDR3 nucleotides: TGTGCCAGCAGTTTGGAAGGTTGGCGGGAGGGCGTCAGGAGCTCCTACAATGAGCAGTTCTTC.

The chain links TRBV7-2 to TRBJ1-1; D call uncertain. The germline gives CDR1 SGHTA, CDR2 FQGNSA. CDR3 length: 12 amino acids. V was pared by 2 bases and J by 7 bases, with 8 bases between. The CDR3, as DNA: TGTGCCAGCAGCTTACTTGAGTTTGAAGCTTTCTTT. It encodes CASSLLEFEAFF.

V is TRBV29-1 and J is TRBJ2-1, with TRBD1 matching 8 bases. The CDR3 consists of 15 residues. V dropped 7 bases and J dropped 0; count of bases not matched to a gene: 8. Germline loops: CDR1 SQVTM, CDR2 ANQGSEA. The CDR3 DNA follows: TGCAGCGCCAATTCCGGGACAGGCTCCTACAATGAGCAGTTCTTC. This codes for CSANSGTGSYNEQFF.

This clone has a single count. The chain uses TRBV29-1 and TRBJ2-7; tentative D call: TRBD1 (6 bases). The CDR3 length is 13 residues. Trimming left V 4 bases short and J 3 bases short, with 13 bases between. The germline CDR1 and CDR2 sequences are SQVTM and ANQGSEA. Here the CDR3 reads CSVGQAKNYEQYF. In DNA form, the CDR3 reads TGCAGCGTTGGACAGGCCAAGAACTACGAGCAGTACTTC.

The rearrangement joins TRBV28 to TRBJ1-4; 8 bases agree with TRBD1. The CDR3 is 15 residues long. Unmatched junction bases numbered 9, after V lost 5 bases and J lost 7 bases. Per the germline V gene, CDR1 is MDHEN and CDR2 is SYDVKM. CDR3 nucleotide sequence: TGTGCCAGCAGTGGGCAGGGGGCTGTCAGTGAAAAACTGTTTTTT. Amino acids: CASSGQGAVSEKLFF.

The chain couples TRBV28 to TRBJ1-1; weak D call: TRBD1 (6 bases). Germline V gives CDR1 MDHEN, CDR2 SYDVKM. The germline V and J ends were trimmed by 10 bases and 9 bases, with 18 bases remaining between them. The CDR3 is made up of 12 amino acids. The CDR3 here is CATYTGLMKAFF. CDR3 sequence (DNA): TGTGCCACCTATACAGGGTTGATGAAAGCTTTCTTT.

Here the CDR3 reads CSVEDSLRDEQYF. In DNA form, the CDR3 reads TGCAGCGTTGAGGACAGCCTAAGGGACGAGCAGTACTTC. The V gene is TRBV29-1, the J gene TRBJ2-7; tentatively, D is TRBD1 (6 bases). Germline CDR1 is SQVTM and CDR2 is ANQGSEA. The CDR3 length is 13 residues. Trimming removed 3 bases at V and 5 bases at J, with 14 bases between.

The chain has TRBV29-1 and TRBJ1-2, with unresolved D. Trimming removed 4 bases from V and 1 base from J, with 7 bases in between. The CDR3 runs to 12 residues. Per germline, CDR1 SQVTM and CDR2 ANQGSEA. CDR3 loop: CSVGQYNYGYTF. The CDR3 nucleotides read TGCAGCGTTGGGCAGTATAACTATGGCTACACCTTC.

V gene TRBV19 combines with J gene TRBJ1-5; D is perhaps TRBD1 (6 bases). The CDR3 length is 15 residues. Trimming took off 0 bases at V and 7 bases at J, with 13 bases between the two ends. The germline gives CDR1 LNHDA, CDR2 SQIVND (reference sequence). CDR3 protein: CASSIDQSGGQPQHF. The CDR3 region has the DNA TGTGCCAGTAGTATAGATCAATCGGGGGGCCAGCCCCAGCATTTT. Supplemented by reference TRBV19 and TRBJ1-5, the full variable domain reads DGGITQSPKYLFRKEGQNVTLSCEQNLNHDAMYWYRQDPGQGLRLIYYSQIVNDFQKGDIAEGYSVSREKKESFPLTVTSAQKNPTAFYLCASSIDQSGGQPQHFGDGTRLSIL.

V gene TRBV30 combines with J gene TRBJ1-1, with TRBD1 as a possible D gene (6 bases). The CDR3 runs to 14 residues. Germline CDR1 and CDR2: GTSNPN and SVGIG (reference sequence). For the CDR3, the DNA is TGTGCACTGGAGTCTGAAGGGGGAGACACTGAAGCTTTCTTT. This gives the protein CALESEGGDTEAFF.

This clone was recorded many times. The rearrangement links TRBV9 to TRBJ1-2; D not certain. Germline-derived CDR1 and CDR2 are SGDLS and YYNGEE. Trimming stripped 4 bases from V and 3 bases from J, with 16 bases between. The CDR3 has 15 residues. The DNA of the CDR3 is TGTGCCAGCAGCCTAACACTCAACGGGGACTATGGCTACACCTTC. Translated, it gives CASSLTLNGDYGYTF.

The chain carries TRBV27 and TRBJ2-7, with 13 bases lining up with TRBD2. Per the germline V gene, CDR1 is MNHEY and CDR2 is SMNVEV (reference sequence). The CDR3 runs 15 residues. Trimming took 8 bases from V and 6 from J; bases not matched to a gene: 10. DNA for the CDR3: TGTGCCAGCGGGCCACCGGGACTAGCGGGACCCGAGCAGTACTTC. Translating gives CASGPPGLAGPEQYF.